The rows below give T cell receptor beta chains drawn from one sample of a study of blood T cell repertoires in COVID-19. Clones were read by immunoSEQ multiplex PCR, and TCRdb kept only the in-frame ones, dropping some. The sample yields over 140,000 clones, roughly 80% seen once. Material: peripheral blood. The source is an older woman with acute or convalescent COVID-19. CDR3s include the opening cysteine and the closing phenylalanine or tryptophan. Each record gives: V gene, D gene, J gene, CDR3 protein. A D gene is named only where the DNA matches it firmly.

v_call: TRBV5-1; d_call: -; j_call: TRBJ1-2; cdr3_aa: CATRQALDYGYTF
v_call: TRBV9; d_call: -; j_call: TRBJ2-5; cdr3_aa: CASSPSSRGETQYF
v_call: TRBV6-1; d_call: -; j_call: TRBJ1-1; cdr3_aa: CASSDRGLTEAFF
v_call: TRBV19; d_call: TRBD2; j_call: TRBJ2-7; cdr3_aa: CASSIGRGAYEQYF
v_call: TRBV29-1; d_call: -; j_call: TRBJ1-1; cdr3_aa: CSVGPKTGKRMNTEAFF
v_call: TRBV20-1; d_call: -; j_call: TRBJ2-5; cdr3_aa: CSATAETQYF
v_call: TRBV18; d_call: TRBD1; j_call: TRBJ1-1; cdr3_aa: CASSLEDRAEAFF
v_call: TRBV2; d_call: TRBD1; j_call: TRBJ2-6; cdr3_aa: CASSEPGQGVEGGGANVLTF
v_call: TRBV18; d_call: TRBD2; j_call: TRBJ2-2; cdr3_aa: CASSAGLAGETGELFF
v_call: TRBV6-5; d_call: TRBD1; j_call: TRBJ2-1; cdr3_aa: CASSPRTGGLEQFF